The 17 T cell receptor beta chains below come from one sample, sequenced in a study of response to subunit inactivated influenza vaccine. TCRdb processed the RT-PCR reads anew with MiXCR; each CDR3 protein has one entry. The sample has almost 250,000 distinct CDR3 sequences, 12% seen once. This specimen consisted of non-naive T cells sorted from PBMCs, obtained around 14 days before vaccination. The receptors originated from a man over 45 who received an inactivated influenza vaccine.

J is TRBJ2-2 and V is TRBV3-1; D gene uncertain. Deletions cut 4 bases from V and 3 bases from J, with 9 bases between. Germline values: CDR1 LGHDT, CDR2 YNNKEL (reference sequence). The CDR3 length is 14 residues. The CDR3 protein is CASSLWQDTGELFF. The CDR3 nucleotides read TGTGCCAGCAGCCTCTGGCAAGACACCGGGGAGCTGTTTTTT.

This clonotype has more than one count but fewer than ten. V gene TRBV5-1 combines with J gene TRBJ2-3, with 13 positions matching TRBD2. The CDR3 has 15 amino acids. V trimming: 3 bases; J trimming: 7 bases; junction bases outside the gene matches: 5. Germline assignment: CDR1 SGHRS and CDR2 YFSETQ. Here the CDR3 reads CASSSGLAGVNTQYF. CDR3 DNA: TGCGCCAGCAGCTCAGGACTAGCGGGGGTGAATACGCAGTATTTT.

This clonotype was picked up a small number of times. As DNA, the CDR3 is TGCAGTGCTAGAGATTTACAGAAGAGCACAGATACGCAGTATTTT. Protein product: CSARDLQKSTDTQYF. The rearrangement uses TRBV20-1 and TRBJ2-3; D gene ambiguous. This CDR3 contains 15 residues. V was shortened by 0 bases and J by 0 bases, with 10 bases between the two germline ends. Germline values: CDR1 DFQATT, CDR2 SNEGSKA (reference sequence).

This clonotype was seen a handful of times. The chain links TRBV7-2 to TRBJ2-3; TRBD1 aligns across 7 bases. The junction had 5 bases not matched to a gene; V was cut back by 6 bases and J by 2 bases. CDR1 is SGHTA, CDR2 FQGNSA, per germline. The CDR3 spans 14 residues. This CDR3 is CASRQGISTDTQYF. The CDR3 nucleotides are TGTGCCAGCAGACAGGGGATATCCACAGATACGCAGTATTTT. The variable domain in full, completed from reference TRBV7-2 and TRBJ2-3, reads GAGVSQSPSNKVTEKGKDVELRCDPISGHTALYWYRQSLGQGLEFLIYFQGNSAPDKSGLPSDRFSAERTGGSVSTLTIQRTQQEDSAVYLCASRQGISTDTQYFGPGTRLTVL.

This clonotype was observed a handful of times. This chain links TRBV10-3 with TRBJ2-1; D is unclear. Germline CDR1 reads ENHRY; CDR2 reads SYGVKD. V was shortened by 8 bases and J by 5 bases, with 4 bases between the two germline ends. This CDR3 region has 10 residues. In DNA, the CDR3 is TGTGCCATCGGGAACAATGAGCAGTTCTTC. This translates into CAIGNNEQFF.

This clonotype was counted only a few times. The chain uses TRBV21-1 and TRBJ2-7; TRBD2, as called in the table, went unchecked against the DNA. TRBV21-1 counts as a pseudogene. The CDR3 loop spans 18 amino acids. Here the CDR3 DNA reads TGTGCCAGCAGCAACCCGAAAAATAGCCGGGAGGGATCATACGAGCAGTACTTC. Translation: CASSNPKNSREGSYEQYF.

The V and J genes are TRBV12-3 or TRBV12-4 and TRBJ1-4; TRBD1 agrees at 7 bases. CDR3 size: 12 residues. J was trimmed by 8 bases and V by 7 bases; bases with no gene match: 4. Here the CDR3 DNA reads TGTGCCAGCACCAGGGGGGAGGAAAAACTGTTTTTT. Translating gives CASTRGEEKLFF.

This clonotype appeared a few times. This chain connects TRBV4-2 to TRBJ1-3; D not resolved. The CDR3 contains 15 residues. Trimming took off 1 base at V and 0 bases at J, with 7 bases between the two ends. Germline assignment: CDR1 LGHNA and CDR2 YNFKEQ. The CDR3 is CASSQGASSGNTIYF. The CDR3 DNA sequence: TGTGCCAGCAGCCAAGGGGCGAGCTCTGGAAACACCATATATTTT.

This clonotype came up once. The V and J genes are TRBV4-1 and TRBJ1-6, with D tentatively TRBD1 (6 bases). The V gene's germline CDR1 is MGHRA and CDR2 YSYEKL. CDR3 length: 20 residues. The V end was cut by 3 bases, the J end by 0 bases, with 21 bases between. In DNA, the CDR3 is TGCGCCAGCAGCCATGTGATCGGGGGGGGCCAAAGCTCCTATAATTCACCCCTCCACTTT. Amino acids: CASSHVIGGGQSSYNSPLHF.

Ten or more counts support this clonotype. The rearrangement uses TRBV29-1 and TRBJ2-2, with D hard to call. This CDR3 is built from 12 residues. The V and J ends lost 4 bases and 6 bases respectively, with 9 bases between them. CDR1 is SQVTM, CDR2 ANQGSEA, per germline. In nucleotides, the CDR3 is TGCAGCGTTGGAAGCGTTCCCGGGGAGCTGTTTTTT. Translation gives CSVGSVPGELFF.

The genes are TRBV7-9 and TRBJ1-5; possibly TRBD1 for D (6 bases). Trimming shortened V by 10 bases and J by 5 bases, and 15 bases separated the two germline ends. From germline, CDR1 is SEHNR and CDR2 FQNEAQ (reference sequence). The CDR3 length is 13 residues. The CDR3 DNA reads TGTGCCATACAGGGTGGGGTAGATCAGCCCCAGCATTTT. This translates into CAIQGGVDQPQHF. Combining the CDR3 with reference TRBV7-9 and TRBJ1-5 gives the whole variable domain DTGVSQNPRHKITKRGQNVTFRCDPISEHNRLYWYRQTLGQGPEFLTYFQNEAQLEKSRLLSDRFSAERPKGSFSTLEIQRTEQGDSAMYLCAIQGGVDQPQHFGDGTRLSIL.

The CDR3 reads CASSWSRAGQPQHF. For the CDR3, the DNA is TGTGCCAGCAGCTGGAGCAGGGCTGGTCAGCCCCAGCATTTT. The V call is TRBV7-2, the J call TRBJ1-5; TRBD1 is a possible D gene (5 bases). This CDR3 contains 14 residues. With 4 bases removed from V and 6 bases from J, the gap between germline ends came to 13 bases. Germline assignment: CDR1 SGHTA and CDR2 FQGNSA. Complete variable domain (other parts from reference TRBV7-2 and TRBJ1-5): GAGVSQSPSNKVTEKGKDVELRCDPISGHTALYWYRQSLGQGLEFLIYFQGNSAPDKSGLPSDRFSAERTGGSVSTLTIQRTQQEDSAVYLCASSWSRAGQPQHFGDGTRLSIL.

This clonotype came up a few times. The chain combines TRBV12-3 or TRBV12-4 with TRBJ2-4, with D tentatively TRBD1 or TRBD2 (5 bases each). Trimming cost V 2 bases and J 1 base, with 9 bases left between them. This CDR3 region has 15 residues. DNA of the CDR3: TGTGCCAGCAGTTTAATGGGACGGGCCAAAAACATTCAGTACTTC. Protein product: CASSLMGRAKNIQYF.

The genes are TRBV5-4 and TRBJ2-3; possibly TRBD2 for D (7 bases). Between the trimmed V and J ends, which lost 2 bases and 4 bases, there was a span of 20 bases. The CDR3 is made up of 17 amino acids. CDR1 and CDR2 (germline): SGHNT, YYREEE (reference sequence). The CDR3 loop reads CASSFVRGGAVPDTQYF. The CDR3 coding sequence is TGTGCCAGCAGCTTTGTCCGCGGGGGCGCGGTTCCAGATACGCAGTATTTT.

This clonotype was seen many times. This chain's CDR3 is CASSLAEGNTGELFF. Written as DNA, the CDR3 is TGTGCCAGCAGCTTAGCGGAGGGAAACACCGGGGAGCTGTTTTTT. This sequence joins TRBV7-2 and TRBJ2-2; TRBD2 might be the D (6 bases). Germline loops: CDR1 SGHTA, CDR2 FQGNSA. This CDR3 has 15 residues. Trimming pared 0 bases from V and 2 bases from J, leaving 7 bases between.

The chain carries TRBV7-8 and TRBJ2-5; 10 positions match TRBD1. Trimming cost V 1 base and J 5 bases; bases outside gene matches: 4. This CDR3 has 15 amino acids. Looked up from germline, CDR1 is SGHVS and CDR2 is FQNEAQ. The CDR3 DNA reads TGTGCCAGCAGCTTAGTCGGGACAGGGGTGGAGACCCAGTACTTC. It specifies CASSLVGTGVETQYF.

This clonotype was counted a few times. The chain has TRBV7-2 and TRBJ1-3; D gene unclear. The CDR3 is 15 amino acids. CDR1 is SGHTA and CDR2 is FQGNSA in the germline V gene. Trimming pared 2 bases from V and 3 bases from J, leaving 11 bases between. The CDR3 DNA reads TGTGCCAGCAGCTTAAGTAAGGCCGTTGGAAACACCATATATTTT. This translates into CASSLSKAVGNTIYF.